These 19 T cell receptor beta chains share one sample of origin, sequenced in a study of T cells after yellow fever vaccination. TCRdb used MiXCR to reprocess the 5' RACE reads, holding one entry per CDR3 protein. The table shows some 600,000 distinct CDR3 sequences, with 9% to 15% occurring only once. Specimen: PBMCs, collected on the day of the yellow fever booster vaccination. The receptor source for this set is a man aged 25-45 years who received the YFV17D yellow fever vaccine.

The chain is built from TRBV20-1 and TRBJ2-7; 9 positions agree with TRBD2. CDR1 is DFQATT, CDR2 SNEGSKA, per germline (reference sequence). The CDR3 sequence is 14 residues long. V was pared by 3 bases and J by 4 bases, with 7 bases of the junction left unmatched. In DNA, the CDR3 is TGCAGTGCTAGGACATGGACTAGCGAATACGAGCAGTACTTC. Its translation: CSARTWTSEYEQYF.

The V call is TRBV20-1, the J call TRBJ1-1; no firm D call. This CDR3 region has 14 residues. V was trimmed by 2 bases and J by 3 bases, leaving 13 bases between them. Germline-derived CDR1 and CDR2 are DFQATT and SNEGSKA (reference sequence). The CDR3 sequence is CSARSIRYHTEAFF. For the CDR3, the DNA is TGCAGTGCTAGATCAATCAGGTACCACACTGAAGCTTTCTTT.

As DNA, the CDR3 is TGTGCCAGCAGCTTCGGAGGGGAAACCTATGGCTACACCTTC. It yields the protein CASSFGGETYGYTF. This chain uses TRBV5-6 with TRBJ1-2, with a weak D call TRBD1 (5 bases). This CDR3 has 14 residues. V was trimmed by 2 bases and J by 4 bases, leaving 12 bases between them. Germline V lookup: CDR1 SGHDT, CDR2 YYEEEE.

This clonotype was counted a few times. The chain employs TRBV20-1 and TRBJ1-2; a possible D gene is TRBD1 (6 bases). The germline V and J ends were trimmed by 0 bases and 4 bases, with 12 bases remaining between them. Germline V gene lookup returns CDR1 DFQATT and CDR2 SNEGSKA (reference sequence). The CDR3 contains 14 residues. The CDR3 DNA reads TGCAGTGCTAGAGATTCAGGGGTGGGCTATGGCTACACCTTC. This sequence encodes CSARDSGVGYGYTF.

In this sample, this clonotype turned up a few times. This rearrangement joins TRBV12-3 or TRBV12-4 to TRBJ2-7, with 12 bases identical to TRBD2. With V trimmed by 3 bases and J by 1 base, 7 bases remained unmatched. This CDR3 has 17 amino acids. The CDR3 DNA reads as TGTGCCAGCAGTTTTACCGGGACTAGCGGGTCGTCCTACGAGCAGTACTTC. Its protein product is CASSFTGTSGSSYEQYF.

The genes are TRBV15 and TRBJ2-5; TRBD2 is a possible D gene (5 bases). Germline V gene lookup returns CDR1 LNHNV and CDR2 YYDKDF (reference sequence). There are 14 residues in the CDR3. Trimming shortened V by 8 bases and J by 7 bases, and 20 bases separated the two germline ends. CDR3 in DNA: TGTGCCACCGCCAACGACCTAAAGGAGGTGACCCAGTACTTC. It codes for CATANDLKEVTQYF.

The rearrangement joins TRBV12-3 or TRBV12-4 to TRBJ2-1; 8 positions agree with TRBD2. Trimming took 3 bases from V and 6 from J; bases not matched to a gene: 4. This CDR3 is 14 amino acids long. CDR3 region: CASSFGGRSNEQFF. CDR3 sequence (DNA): TGTGCCAGCAGTTTCGGCGGGAGGAGCAATGAGCAGTTCTTC.

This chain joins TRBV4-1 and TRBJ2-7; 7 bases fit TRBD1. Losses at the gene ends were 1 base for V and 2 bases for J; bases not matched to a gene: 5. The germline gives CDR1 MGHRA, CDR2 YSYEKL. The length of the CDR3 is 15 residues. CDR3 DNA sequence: TGCGCCAGCAGCCAAGTCGTGGGACAGACCTACGAGCAGTACTTC. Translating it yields CASSQVVGQTYEQYF.

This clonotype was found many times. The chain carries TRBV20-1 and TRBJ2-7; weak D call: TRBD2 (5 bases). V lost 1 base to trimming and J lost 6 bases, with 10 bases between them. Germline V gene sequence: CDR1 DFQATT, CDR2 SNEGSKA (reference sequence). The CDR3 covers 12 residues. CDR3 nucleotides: TGCAGTGCTAGAGGAGGGATCCGCGAGCAGTACTTC. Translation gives CSARGGIREQYF.

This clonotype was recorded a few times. As DNA, the CDR3 is TGTGCCAGCAGTCCTCAGGCCAGTGAAAAACTGTTTTTT. This translates into CASSPQASEKLFF. The J gene is TRBJ1-4, the V gene TRBV27; D remains ambiguous. The CDR3 has 13 residues. Germline CDR1 and CDR2: MNHEY and SMNVEV (reference sequence). V gave up 5 bases and J gave up 7 bases, with 11 bases separating them.

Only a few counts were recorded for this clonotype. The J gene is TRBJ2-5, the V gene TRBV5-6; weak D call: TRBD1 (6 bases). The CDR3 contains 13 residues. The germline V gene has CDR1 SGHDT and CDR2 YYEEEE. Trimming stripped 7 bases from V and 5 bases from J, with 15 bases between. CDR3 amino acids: CASVDRGQETQYF. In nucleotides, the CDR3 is TGTGCCAGCGTCGATAGAGGACAGGAGACCCAGTACTTC. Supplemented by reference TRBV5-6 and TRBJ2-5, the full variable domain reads DAGVTQSPTHLIKTRGQQVTLRCSPKSGHDTVSWYQQALGQGPQFIFQYYEEEERQRGNFPDRFSGHQFPNYSSELNVNALLLGDSALYLCASVDRGQETQYFGPGTRLLVL.

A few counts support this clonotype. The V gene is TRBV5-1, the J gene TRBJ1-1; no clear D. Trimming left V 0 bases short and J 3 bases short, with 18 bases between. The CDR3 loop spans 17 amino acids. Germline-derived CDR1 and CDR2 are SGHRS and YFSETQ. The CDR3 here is CASSLALATQRDTEAFF. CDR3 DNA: TGCGCCAGCAGCTTGGCCCTGGCAACTCAGAGGGACACTGAAGCTTTCTTT. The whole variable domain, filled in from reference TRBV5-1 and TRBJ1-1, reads KAGVTQTPRYLIKTRGQQVTLSCSPISGHRSVSWYQQTPGQGLQFLFEYFSETQRNKGNFPGRFSGRQFSNSRSEMNVSTLELGDSALYLCASSLALATQRDTEAFFGQGTRLTVV.

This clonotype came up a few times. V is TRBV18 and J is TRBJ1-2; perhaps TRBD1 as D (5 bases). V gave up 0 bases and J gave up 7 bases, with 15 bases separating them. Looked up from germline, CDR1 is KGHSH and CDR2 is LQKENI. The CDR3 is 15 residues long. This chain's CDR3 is CASSPPSGRGSGYTF. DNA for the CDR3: TGTGCCAGCTCACCACCGTCTGGGAGGGGTTCTGGCTACACCTTC.

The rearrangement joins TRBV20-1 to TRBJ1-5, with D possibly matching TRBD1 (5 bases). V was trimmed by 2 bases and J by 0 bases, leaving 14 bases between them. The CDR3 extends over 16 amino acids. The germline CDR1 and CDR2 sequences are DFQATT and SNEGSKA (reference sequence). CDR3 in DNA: TGCAGTGCTAGAACGGCGGGACCATTTAGCAATCAGCCCCAGCATTTT. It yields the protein CSARTAGPFSNQPQHF.

The chain's CDR3 is CASSWNQETQYF. CDR3 in DNA: TGTGCCAGCAGTTGGAATCAAGAGACCCAGTACTTC. V and J are TRBV25-1 and TRBJ2-5; D call uncertain. The V gene lost 5 bases and the J gene lost 2 bases, with 6 bases spanning the gap. CDR1 is MGHDK, CDR2 SYGVNS, per germline. This CDR3 has 12 residues.

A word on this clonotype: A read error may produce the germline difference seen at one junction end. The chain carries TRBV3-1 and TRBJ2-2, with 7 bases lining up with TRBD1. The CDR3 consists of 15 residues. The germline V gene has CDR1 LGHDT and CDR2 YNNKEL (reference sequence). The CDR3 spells CDSSRQGDKTGELFF. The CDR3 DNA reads TGTGACAGCAGCCGGCAGGGGGATAAGACCGGGGAGCTGTTTTTT.

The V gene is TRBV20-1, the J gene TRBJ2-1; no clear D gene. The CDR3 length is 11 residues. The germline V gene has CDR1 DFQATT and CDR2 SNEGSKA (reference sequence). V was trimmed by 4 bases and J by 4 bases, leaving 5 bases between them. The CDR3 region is CSANVYNEQFF. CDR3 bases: TGCAGTGCTAATGTTTACAATGAGCAGTTCTTC.

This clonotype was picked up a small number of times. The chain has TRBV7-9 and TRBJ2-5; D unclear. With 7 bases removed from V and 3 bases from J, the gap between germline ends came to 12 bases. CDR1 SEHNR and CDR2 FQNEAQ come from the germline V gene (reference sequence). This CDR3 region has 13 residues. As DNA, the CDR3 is TGTGCCAGCATTCCCGGCGCGGAAGAGACCCAGTACTTC. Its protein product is CASIPGAEETQYF.

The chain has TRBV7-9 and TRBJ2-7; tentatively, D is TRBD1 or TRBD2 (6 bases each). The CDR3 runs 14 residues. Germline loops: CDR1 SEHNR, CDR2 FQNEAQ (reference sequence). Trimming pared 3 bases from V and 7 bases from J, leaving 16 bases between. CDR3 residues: CASSFRTGGLEQYF. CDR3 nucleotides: TGTGCCAGCAGCTTCAGGACTGGGGGGCTGGAGCAGTACTTC. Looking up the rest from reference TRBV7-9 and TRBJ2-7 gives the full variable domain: DTGVSQNPRHKITKRGQNVTFRCDPISEHNRLYWYRQTLGQGPEFLTYFQNEAQLEKSRLLSDRFSAERPKGSFSTLEIQRTEQGDSAMYLCASSFRTGGLEQYFGPGTRLTVT.